Below are 20 T cell receptor beta chains sequenced from a single sample in a study of identical twins (dated by TCRdb to about 2016). Libraries were built with 5' RACE. Data came from an Illumina HiSeq 2000. Through fastp at Q25 and MiXCR, TCRdb rebuilt clones from the public reads, retaining in-frame beta chains. CDR3 protein duplicates are merged, each entry listing the most common genes and DNA. The sample table records some 1,700,000 distinct CDR3 sequences; about 32% of these occur just once. The top ten clonotypes cover approximately 0.25% of the sample. Sequenced material: cord blood. These receptors were collected from a newborn girl in good health.

This clonotype was counted at least ten times. The chain employs TRBV27 and TRBJ1-1; D perhaps matches TRBD1 (5 bases). Trimming pared 0 bases from V and 0 bases from J, leaving 5 bases between. Germline V gene sequence: CDR1 MNHEY, CDR2 SMNVEV (reference sequence). This CDR3 region has 14 residues. The CDR3 nucleotides read TGTGCCAGCAGTTTATCAGGGGTGAACACTGAAGCTTTCTTT. It specifies CASSLSGVNTEAFF.

This clonotype was detected only once. The chain has TRBV5-1 and TRBJ2-1; 11 nucleotides match TRBD2. V shed 6 bases and J 5 bases; nucleotides not matched to a gene: 10. Germline V gene data show CDR1 as SGHRS and CDR2 as YFSETQ. The CDR3 runs 16 residues. DNA of the CDR3: TGCGCCAGCAAGGGCACAGGGACTAGCGGTGACAATGAGCAGTTCTTC. This sequence encodes CASKGTGTSGDNEQFF.

This clonotype was detected a few times. This chain joins TRBV4-2 and TRBJ1-5; D unclear. The germline CDR1 and CDR2 sequences are LGHNA and YNFKEQ. Between the trimmed V and J ends, which lost 8 bases and 0 bases, there was a span of 2 bases. This CDR3 spans 11 amino acids. For the CDR3, the DNA is TGTGCCAGCCTTAGCAATCAGCCCCAGCATTTT. Protein: CASLSNQPQHF.

This sequence joins TRBV12-3 or TRBV12-4 and TRBJ2-7; either TRBD1 or TRBD2 may supply D (6 bases each). Trimming left V 11 bases short and J 7 bases short, with 18 bases between. This CDR3 has 12 amino acids. The CDR3, as DNA: TGTGCCGTGTGGGGGCTAGCGCGGGAGCAGTACTTC. Its protein is CAVWGLAREQYF.

This clonotype was counted a few times. This chain joins TRBV20-1 and TRBJ2-1, with TRBD2 identical over 14 bases. In germline, CDR1 is DFQATT, CDR2 SNEGSKA (reference sequence). After removal of 6 bases from V and 4 bases from J, the junction contained 11 bases not matched to a gene. The CDR3 spans 17 residues. CDR3 protein: CSAERLAGGGGYNEQFF. CDR3 bases: TGCAGTGCGGAGAGACTAGCGGGAGGGGGAGGGTACAATGAGCAGTTCTTC.

This clonotype was detected only a few times. The chain has TRBV2 and TRBJ2-5; TRBD1 agrees at 7 bases. Germline CDR1 SNHLY, CDR2 FYNNEI. The CDR3 totals 11 residues. Losses at the gene ends were 8 bases for V and 5 bases for J; bases not matched to a gene: 2. CDR3 bases: TGTGCCAGCGACAGGGCGGAGACCCAGTACTTC. Protein sequence: CASDRAETQYF.

This clonotype was seen a few times. The chain is built from TRBV2 and TRBJ2-1; 14 nucleotides match TRBD2. V lost 10 bases to trimming and J lost 7 bases; unmatched junction nucleotides: 9. Germline CDR1 reads SNHLY; CDR2 reads FYNNEI. The CDR3 extends over 15 amino acids. For the CDR3, the DNA is TGTGCCACCTGGATGACTAGCGGGAGGGGTAATGAGCAGTTCTTC. Residues: CATWMTSGRGNEQFF.

The rearrangement joins TRBV5-1 to TRBJ2-3; 9 bases align to TRBD2. Germline V gene data show CDR1 as SGHRS and CDR2 as YFSETQ. CDR3 length equals 18 residues. Unmatched junction bases numbered 11, after V lost 3 bases and J lost 0 bases. DNA of the CDR3: TGCGCCAGCAGCTCCCGGATTAGCGGGGGTTCTAGCACAGATACGCAGTATTTT. This encodes CASSSRISGGSSTDTQYF.

There are many counts of this clonotype. Germline is not matched at one junction end, which may reflect a read error. This chain links TRBV5-1 with TRBJ2-1; maybe TRBD2 (5 bases). CDR1 is SGHRS and CDR2 is YFSETQ in the germline V gene. The CDR3 sequence is 12 residues long. CDR3 bases: TGTGCCAGCCGGGGAGAAGGCAATGAGCAGTTCTTC. This sequence encodes CASRGEGNEQFF.

Of note for this clonotype: A read error may produce the germline difference seen at one junction end. This rearrangement joins TRBV10-3 to TRBJ2-1; 11 bases map to TRBD1. Looked up from germline, CDR1 is ENHRY and CDR2 is SYGVKD. This CDR3 comprises 18 residues. The CDR3 DNA follows: TGTGTCATCAGTGAGATCTGGGGACAGGGGGTAAGTCGCGATGAGCAGTTCTTC. Protein sequence: CVISEIWGQGVSRDEQFF.

The chain carries TRBV4-2 and TRBJ2-3; 11 bases line up with TRBD2. Trimming cost V 4 bases and J 0 bases; bases outside gene matches: 9. The CDR3 is 18 residues long. Germline CDR1 reads LGHNA; CDR2 reads YNFKEQ. CDR3 in amino acids: CASSPGTSGGYSTDTQYF. CDR3 bases: TGTGCCAGCAGCCCGGGGACTAGCGGAGGATATAGCACAGATACGCAGTATTTT.

V is TRBV27 and J is TRBJ2-1; D is perhaps TRBD1 (5 bases). This CDR3 region has 14 residues. Deletions cut 2 bases from V and 4 bases from J, with 9 bases between. Germline CDR1 MNHEY, CDR2 SMNVEV (reference sequence). The CDR3: CASSLIRGYNEQFF. The CDR3 DNA is TGTGCCAGCAGTTTAATAAGGGGTTACAATGAGCAGTTCTTC.

Concerning this clonotype itself: A much larger clone lies one base from this, so it may be a read error. The chain links TRBV4-1 to TRBJ2-3; D is uncertain. The CDR3 loop spans 13 amino acids. Germline V CDR1 and CDR2: MGHRA, YSYEKL. CDR3 amino acids: CARSQEPTDTQYF. In DNA, the CDR3 is TGCGCCCGCAGCCAAGAGCCCACAGATACGCAGTATTTT.

Concerning this clonotype: This sequence may be a read error, since a much larger clone differs from it by one base. The V and J genes are TRBV4-2 and TRBJ2-4; no definite D call. Near its end, the DNA agrees better with TRBJ2-7, so the J call may be wrong. In germline, CDR1 is LGHNA, CDR2 YNFKEQ. This CDR3 comprises 14 residues. CDR3 DNA sequence: TGTACCAGCAGCCAAGCGACTCAGTCCTACGAGCAGTACTTC. This gives the protein CTSSQATQSYEQYF.

There are a few counts of this clonotype. The chain couples TRBV20-1 to TRBJ2-4; D gene uncertain. With the DNA end fitting TRBJ2-7 better, the J assignment may be wrong. The germline CDR1 and CDR2 sequences are DFQATT and SNEGSKA (reference sequence). This CDR3 has 11 residues. CDR3 DNA sequence: TGCAGTGCTAGAACTATGTACGAGCAGTACTTC. Protein product: CSARTMYEQYF.

CDR3 amino acids: CASSQDSGVGSETQYF. DNA of the CDR3: TGTGCCAGCAGCCAAGACTCGGGAGTGGGCTCAGAGACCCAGTACTTC. V gene TRBV3-1 combines with J gene TRBJ2-5, with a tentative D call TRBD2 (6 bases). There are 16 residues in the CDR3. V lost 0 bases to trimming and J lost 4 bases, with 15 bases between them. Germline CDR1 and CDR2: LGHDT and YNNKEL (reference sequence).

A few counts support this clonotype. The J gene is TRBJ2-1, the V gene TRBV5-1, with 10 nucleotides matching TRBD2. The CDR3 runs 18 residues. V shed 4 bases, J shed 0 bases, and the junction held 10 bases outside the gene matches. Looked up from germline, CDR1 is SGHRS and CDR2 is YFSETQ. In nucleotides, the CDR3 is TGCGCCAGCAGCCCGGGACTAGCGTCAACTTACTCCTACAATGAGCAGTTCTTC. Its translation: CASSPGLASTYSYNEQFF.

The table lists this clonotype with a few counts. J is TRBJ1-1 and V is TRBV28, with a tentative D call TRBD1 (6 bases). The ends were cut back, 5 bases at V and 5 bases at J, with 21 bases in the middle. From germline, CDR1 is MDHEN and CDR2 SYDVKM. The CDR3 sequence is 16 residues long. CDR3 loop: CASSPLRTAGKTEAFF. CDR3 coding DNA: TGTGCCAGCAGTCCCCTCCGGACAGCCGGGAAAACTGAAGCTTTCTTT.

The chain employs TRBV20-1 and TRBJ1-5; D gene uncertain. The length of the CDR3 is 13 residues. Looked up from germline, CDR1 is DFQATT and CDR2 is SNEGSKA (reference sequence). The V and J ends lost 6 bases and 4 bases respectively, with 13 bases between them. CDR3 coding DNA: TGCAGTGCCATCCCGGACGGGAATCAGCCCCAGCATTTT. Protein product: CSAIPDGNQPQHF.

The rearrangement joins TRBV6-6 to TRBJ1-5; D not certain. CDR3 size: 13 residues. Germline V gives CDR1 MNHNY, CDR2 SVGAGI (reference sequence). V was cut by 2 bases and J by 4 bases, with 6 bases left in between. CDR3 region: CASSYTSNQPQHF. CDR3 sequence (DNA): TGTGCCAGCAGTTACACAAGTAATCAGCCCCAGCATTTT.